This record covers a single TCR beta chain. The antigen remains undetermined. Template material for amplifying TCR beta CDR3 regions consisted of RNA transcripts. Primed by the HTBI set, a first-round RT-PCR was run on the TCR CDR3. TCRdb itself ran the multiplex PCR reads through MiXCR, one entry per CDR3 protein. The sample consists of approximately 640,000 distinct CDR3 sequences, 45% of them appearing once. A patient was excluded if there was uncontrolled infection, other autoimmune disease, pregnancy or lactation. This sample is drawn from a study of T cells in Graves' hyperthyroidism and ophthalmopathy. General observations from the study: Most expanded thyroid clonotypes above 0.001 also appeared in blood. Before onset, ophthalmopathy was predicted by the model a median around 6.2 months earlier.

The CDR3 covers 16 residues. The germline V gene has CDR1 SEHNR and CDR2 FQNEAQ (reference sequence). Trimming removed 3 bases from V and 4 bases from J, with 18 bases in between. Sequenced: peripheral blood or thyroid tissue (not recorded which). The chain is built from TRBV7-9 and TRBJ2-5, with D perhaps matching TRBD1 or TRBD2 (6 bases each). The sequence came from an adult man with Graves' disease, either hyperthyroidism or ophthalmopathy (not recorded which). The CDR3 nucleotides are TGTGCCAGCAGCTTGGAGATGGGGGGCATGCGAGAGACCCAGTACTTC. As protein: CASSLEMGGMRETQYF.